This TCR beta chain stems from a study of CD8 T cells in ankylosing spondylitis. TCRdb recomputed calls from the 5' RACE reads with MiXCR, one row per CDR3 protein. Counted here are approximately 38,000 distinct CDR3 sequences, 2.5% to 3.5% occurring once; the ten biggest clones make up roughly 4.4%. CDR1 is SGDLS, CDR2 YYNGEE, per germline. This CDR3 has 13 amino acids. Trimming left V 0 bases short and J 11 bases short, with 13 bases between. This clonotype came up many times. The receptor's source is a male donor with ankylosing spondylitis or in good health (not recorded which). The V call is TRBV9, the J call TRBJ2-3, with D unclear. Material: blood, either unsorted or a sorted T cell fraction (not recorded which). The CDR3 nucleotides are TGTGCCAGCAGCGTAGCCCCAACTCAACGGCAGTATTTT. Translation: CASSVAPTQRQYF.